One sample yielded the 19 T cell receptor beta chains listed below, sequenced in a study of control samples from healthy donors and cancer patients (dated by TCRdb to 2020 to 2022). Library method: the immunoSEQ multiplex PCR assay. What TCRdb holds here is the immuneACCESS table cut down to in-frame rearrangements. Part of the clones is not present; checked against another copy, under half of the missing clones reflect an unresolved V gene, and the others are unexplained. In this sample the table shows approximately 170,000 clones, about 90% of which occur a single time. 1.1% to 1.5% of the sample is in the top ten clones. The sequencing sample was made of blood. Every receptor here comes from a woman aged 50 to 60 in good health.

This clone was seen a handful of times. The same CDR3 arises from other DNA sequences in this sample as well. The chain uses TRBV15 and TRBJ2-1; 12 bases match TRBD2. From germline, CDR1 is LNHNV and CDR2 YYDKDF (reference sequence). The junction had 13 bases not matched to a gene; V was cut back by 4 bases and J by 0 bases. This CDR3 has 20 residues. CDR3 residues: CATSTLAGTSGFFSYNEQFF. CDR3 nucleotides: TGTGCCACCAGCACATTAGCCGGGACTAGCGGGTTTTTCTCCTACAATGAGCAGTTCTTC.

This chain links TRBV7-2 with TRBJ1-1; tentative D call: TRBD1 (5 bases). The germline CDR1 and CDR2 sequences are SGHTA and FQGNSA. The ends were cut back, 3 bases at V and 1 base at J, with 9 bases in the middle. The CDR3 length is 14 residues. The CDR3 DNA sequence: TGTGCCAGCAGCTTGGGGACGAGGAACACTGAAGCTTTCTTT. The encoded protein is CASSLGTRNTEAFF.

The CDR3 DNA reads TGCGCCAGCAGCTTGGCGTCCCGGGGGCTTGGCTACACCTTC. Residues: CASSLASRGLGYTF. V is TRBV5-1 and J is TRBJ1-2, with a tentative D call TRBD1 (6 bases). The CDR3 is made up of 14 amino acids. V shed 0 bases and J shed 7 bases, with 13 bases lying between them. Per germline, CDR1 SGHRS and CDR2 YFSETQ.

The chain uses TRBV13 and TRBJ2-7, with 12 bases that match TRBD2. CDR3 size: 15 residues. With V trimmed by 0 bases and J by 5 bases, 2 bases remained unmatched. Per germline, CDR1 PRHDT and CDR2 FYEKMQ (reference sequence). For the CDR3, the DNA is TGTGCCAGCAGCTTAGGGACTAGCGGGAGCAACGAGCAGTACTTC. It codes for CASSLGTSGSNEQYF.

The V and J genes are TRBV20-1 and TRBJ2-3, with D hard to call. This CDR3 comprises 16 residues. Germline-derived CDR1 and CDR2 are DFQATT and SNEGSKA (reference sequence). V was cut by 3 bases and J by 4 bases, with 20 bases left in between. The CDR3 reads CSASLWEEVGADTQYF. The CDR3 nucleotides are TGCAGTGCTAGTTTGTGGGAAGAGGTAGGCGCAGATACGCAGTATTTT.

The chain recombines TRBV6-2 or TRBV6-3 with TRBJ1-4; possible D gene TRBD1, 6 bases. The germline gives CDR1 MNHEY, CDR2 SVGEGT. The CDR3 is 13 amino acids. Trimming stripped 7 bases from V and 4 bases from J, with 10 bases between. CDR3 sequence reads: CASNPGDNEKLFF. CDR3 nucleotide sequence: TGTGCCAGCAACCCAGGGGATAATGAAAAACTGTTTTTT.

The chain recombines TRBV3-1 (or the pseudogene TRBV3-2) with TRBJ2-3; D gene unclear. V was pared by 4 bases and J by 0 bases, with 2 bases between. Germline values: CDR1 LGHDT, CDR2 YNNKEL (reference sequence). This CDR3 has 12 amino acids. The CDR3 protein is CASSLSTDTQYF. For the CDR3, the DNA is TGTGCCAGCAGCCTAAGCACAGATACGCAGTATTTT.

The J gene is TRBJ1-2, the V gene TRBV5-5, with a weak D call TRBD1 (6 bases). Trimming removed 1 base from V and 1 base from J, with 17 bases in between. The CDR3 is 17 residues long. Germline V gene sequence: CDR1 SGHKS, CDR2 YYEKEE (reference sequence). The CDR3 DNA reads TGTGCCAGCAGCTTGTATCCCATAGGGGGGGATAACTATGGCTACACCTTC. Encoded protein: CASSLYPIGGDNYGYTF.

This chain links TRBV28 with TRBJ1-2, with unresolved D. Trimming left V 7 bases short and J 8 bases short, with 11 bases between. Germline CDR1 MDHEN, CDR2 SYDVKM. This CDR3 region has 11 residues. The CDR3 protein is CASKTTGGYTF. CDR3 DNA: TGTGCCAGCAAAACGACGGGCGGCTACACCTTC.

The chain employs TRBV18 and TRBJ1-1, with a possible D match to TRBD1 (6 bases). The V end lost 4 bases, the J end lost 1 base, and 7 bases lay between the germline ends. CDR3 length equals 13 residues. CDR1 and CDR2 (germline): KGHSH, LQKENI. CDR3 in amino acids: CASSRDKNTEAFF. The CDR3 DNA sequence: TGTGCCAGCTCACGGGACAAGAACACTGAAGCTTTCTTT.

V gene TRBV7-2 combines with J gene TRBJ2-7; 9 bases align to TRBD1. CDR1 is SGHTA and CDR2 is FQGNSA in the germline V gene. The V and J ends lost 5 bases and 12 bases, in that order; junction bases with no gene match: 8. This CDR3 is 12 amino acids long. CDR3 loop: CASSRDRVYAYF. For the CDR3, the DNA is TGTGCCAGCAGCCGGGACAGGGTGTACGCGTACTTC.

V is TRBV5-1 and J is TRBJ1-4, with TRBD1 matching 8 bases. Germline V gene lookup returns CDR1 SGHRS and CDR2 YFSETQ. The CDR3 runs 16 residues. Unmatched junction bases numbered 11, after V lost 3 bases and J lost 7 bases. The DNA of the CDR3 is TGCGCCAGCAGCTCCCTGGGGACAGGAAAAAGTGAAAAACTGTTTTTT. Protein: CASSSLGTGKSEKLFF. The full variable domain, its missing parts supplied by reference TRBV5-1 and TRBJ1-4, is KAGVTQTPRYLIKTRGQQVTLSCSPISGHRSVSWYQQTPGQGLQFLFEYFSETQRNKGNFPGRFSGRQFSNSRSEMNVSTLELGDSALYLCASSSLGTGKSEKLFFGSGTQLSVL.

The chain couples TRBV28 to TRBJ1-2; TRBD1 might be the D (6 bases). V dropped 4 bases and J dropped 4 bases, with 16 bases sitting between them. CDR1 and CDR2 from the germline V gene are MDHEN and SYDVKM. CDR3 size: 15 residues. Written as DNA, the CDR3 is TGTGCCAGCAGTTCCACGGGGGGGGCGCCCTATGGCTACACCTTC. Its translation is CASSSTGGAPYGYTF.

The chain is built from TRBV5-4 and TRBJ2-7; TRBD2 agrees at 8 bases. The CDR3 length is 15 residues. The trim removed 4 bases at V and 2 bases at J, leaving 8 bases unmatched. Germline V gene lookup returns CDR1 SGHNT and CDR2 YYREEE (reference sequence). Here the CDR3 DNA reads TGTGCCAGCAGCATTAGCGGGAAGGGTACCTACGAGCAGTACTTC. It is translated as CASSISGKGTYEQYF.

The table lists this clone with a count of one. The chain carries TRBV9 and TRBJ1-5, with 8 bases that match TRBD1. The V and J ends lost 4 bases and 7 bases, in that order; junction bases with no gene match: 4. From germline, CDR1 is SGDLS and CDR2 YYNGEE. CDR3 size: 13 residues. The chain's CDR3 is CASSQGAEQPQHF. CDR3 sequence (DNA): TGTGCCAGCAGCCAGGGGGCAGAACAGCCCCAGCATTTT.

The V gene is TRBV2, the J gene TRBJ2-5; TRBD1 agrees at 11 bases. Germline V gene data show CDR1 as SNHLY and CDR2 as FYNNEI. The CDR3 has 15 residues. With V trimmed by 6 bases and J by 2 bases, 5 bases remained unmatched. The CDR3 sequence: CASRRGTGGQETQYF. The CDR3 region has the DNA TGTGCCAGCAGAAGGGGGACAGGGGGTCAAGAGACCCAGTACTTC.

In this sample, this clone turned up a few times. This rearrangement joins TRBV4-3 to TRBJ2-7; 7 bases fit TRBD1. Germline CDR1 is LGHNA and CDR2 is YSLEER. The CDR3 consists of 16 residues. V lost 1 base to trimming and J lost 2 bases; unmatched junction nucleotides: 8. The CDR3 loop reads CASSQARQGYTYEQYF. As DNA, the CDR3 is TGCGCCAGCAGCCAAGCCAGACAGGGTTATACCTACGAGCAGTACTTC.

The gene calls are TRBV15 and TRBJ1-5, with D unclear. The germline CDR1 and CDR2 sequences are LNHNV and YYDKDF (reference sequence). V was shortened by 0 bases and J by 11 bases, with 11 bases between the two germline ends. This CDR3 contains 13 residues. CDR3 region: CATSRDRDRAQHF. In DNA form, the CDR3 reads TGTGCCACCAGCAGAGATAGGGATAGAGCCCAGCATTTT.

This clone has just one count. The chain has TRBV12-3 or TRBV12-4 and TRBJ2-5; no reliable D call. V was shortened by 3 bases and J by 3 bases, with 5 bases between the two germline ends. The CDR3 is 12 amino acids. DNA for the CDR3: TGTGCCAGCAGTTTCAACGAAGAGACCCAGTACTTC. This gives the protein CASSFNEETQYF.